The 17 T cell receptor beta chains reported below all come from one sample, sequenced in a study of cytomegalovirus exposure and HLA in healthy donors. The PCR used 60 Vbeta and 13 Jbeta primers. The method was immunoSEQ multiplex PCR; TCRdb's version includes in-frame clones alone and lacks a portion of them. Among 150,000 to 200,000 clones listed, approximately 78% were seen once. The sequenced sample consisted of PBMCs. The receptors come from a human donor in good health.

The gene calls are TRBV27 and TRBJ1-6, with D possibly TRBD1 on 6 matching bases. The CDR3 loop spans 14 amino acids. Germline-derived CDR1 and CDR2 are MNHEY and SMNVEV (reference sequence). V was clipped by 6 bases and J by 11 bases, with 17 bases between them. CDR3 amino acids: CASRDGTLLAPLHF. For the CDR3, the DNA is TGTGCCAGCAGGGACGGGACATTGTTGGCACCCCTCCACTTT.

About this clone: A read error may produce the germline difference seen at one junction end. The V and J genes are TRBV4-3 and TRBJ1-6, with D unresolved. Germline-derived CDR1 and CDR2 are LGHNA and YSLEER. This CDR3 contains 16 residues. The CDR3 coding sequence is TGCGCCAGCAGTCAAGAGAGGGATTGGACGGATTCACCCCTCCACTTT. Encoded protein: CASSQERDWTDSPLHF.

The V gene is TRBV10-3, the J gene TRBJ2-3; 9 nucleotides agree with TRBD1. Trimming at V came to 7 bases and at J to 4 bases, leaving 6 bases not matched to a gene. The CDR3 runs to 14 residues. The germline gives CDR1 ENHRY, CDR2 SYGVKD. CDR3 nucleotides: TGTGCCATCAAGGTTGGACAGGGGTCAGATACGCAGTATTTT. It encodes CAIKVGQGSDTQYF.

The rearrangement uses TRBV7-3 and TRBJ2-2; TRBD2 matches at 7 bases. In germline, CDR1 is SGHTA, CDR2 FQGTGA. The CDR3 loop spans 14 amino acids. V was clipped by 3 bases and J by 4 bases; unmatched bases: 2. CDR3 loop: CASSLGGGTGELFF. CDR3 coding DNA: TGTGCCAGCAGCTTGGGGGGGGGCACCGGGGAGCTGTTTTTT.

This chain uses TRBV27 with TRBJ2-1; 9 bases fit TRBD1. The CDR3 extends over 14 amino acids. From germline, CDR1 is MNHEY and CDR2 SMNVEV (reference sequence). V dropped 8 bases and J dropped 6; count of bases not matched to a gene: 8. CDR3 coding DNA: TGTGCCAGCCGTCCGGGACAGGGATCCAATGAGCAGTTCTTC. This translates into CASRPGQGSNEQFF.

The CDR3 spells CASRWAVEETQYF. DNA for the CDR3: TGTGCCTCACGCTGGGCAGTAGAAGAGACCCAGTACTTC. The V call is TRBV30, the J call TRBJ2-5; no clear D. The CDR3 consists of 13 residues. Trimming left V 7 bases short and J 3 bases short, with 15 bases between. Germline CDR1 and CDR2: GTSNPN and SVGIG (reference sequence). The whole variable domain, filled in from reference TRBV30 and TRBJ2-5, reads SQTIHQWPATLVQPVGSPLSLECTVEGTSNPNLYWYRQAAGRGLQLLFYSVGIGQISSEVPQNLSASRPQDRQFILSSKKLLLSDSGFYLCASRWAVEETQYFGPGTRLLVL.

This chain connects TRBV19 to TRBJ2-3; D might be TRBD2 (6 bases). Per germline, CDR1 LNHDA and CDR2 SQIVND (reference sequence). The V end lost 5 bases, the J end lost 6 bases, and 18 bases lay between the germline ends. The CDR3 totals 15 residues. Here the CDR3 reads CASSPGTETRDTQYF. The CDR3 DNA is TGTGCCAGTAGTCCCGGGACTGAGACACGGGATACGCAGTATTTT.

The genes are TRBV5-6 and TRBJ1-3; no firm D call. CDR1 and CDR2 from the germline V gene are SGHDT and YYEEEE. Trimming took 5 bases from V and 1 from J, leaving 16 bases between them. The length of the CDR3 is 16 residues. CDR3 in amino acids: CASRLRSGGSGNTIYF. The CDR3 region has the DNA TGTGCCAGCAGACTAAGGTCCGGTGGGTCTGGAAACACCATATATTTT.

The chain uses TRBV11-1 and TRBJ1-4, with D tentatively TRBD1 (6 bases). V was clipped by 3 bases and J by 8 bases, with 19 bases between them. CDR3 length equals 16 residues. Germline-derived CDR1 and CDR2 are SGHAT and FQDESV (reference sequence). CDR3 residues: CASSFGHRTEKEKLFF. CDR3 DNA: TGTGCCAGCAGCTTCGGCCACCGGACAGAGAAGGAAAAACTGTTTTTT.

V and J are TRBV5-8 and TRBJ1-1; 9 bases fit TRBD1. Trimming took 4 bases from V and 10 from J; bases not matched to a gene: 5. Per germline, CDR1 SGHTS and CDR2 YDEGEE. This CDR3 is 12 amino acids long. CDR3 in amino acids: CASSEGQGRAFF. The DNA of the CDR3 is TGTGCCAGCAGCGAGGGACAGGGTCGAGCTTTCTTT.

This clone was recorded a few times. This chain joins TRBV6-5 and TRBJ2-1; a weak D match, TRBD2 (6 bases). CDR1 is MNHEY and CDR2 is SVGAGI in the germline V gene. The V end lost 5 bases, the J end lost 8 bases, and 16 bases lay between the germline ends. The CDR3 has 14 amino acids. Here the CDR3 DNA reads TGTGCCAGCAGTGTGGGGCAGGGAGGCGATGAGCAGTTCTTC. This codes for CASSVGQGGDEQFF.

The rearrangement joins TRBV7-2 to TRBJ1-3; a weak D match, TRBD1 (6 bases). The CDR3 runs 14 residues. V was pared by 1 base and J by 8 bases, with 12 bases between. Germline CDR1 SGHTA, CDR2 FQGNSA. The DNA for the CDR3 is TGTGCCAGCAGCTTAGGAGGGGGGGTAGACACCATATATTTT. Translating it yields CASSLGGGVDTIYF.

This clone turned up a few times. This same CDR3 is encoded by further DNA sequences in the sample. The CDR3 nucleotides read TGTGCCATCAGCGGGACAGGGGATGAAAAACTGTTTTTT. This gives the protein CAISGTGDEKLFF. V usage is TRBV10-3 and J usage is TRBJ1-4; TRBD1 matches 10 bases. Germline CDR1 is ENHRY and CDR2 is SYGVKD. V dropped 6 bases and J dropped 6; count of bases not matched to a gene: 1. The CDR3 runs 13 residues.

CDR3 sequence: CASSPDSTYEQYF. The CDR3 nucleotides are TGTGCCAGCAGTCCCGACAGCACCTACGAGCAGTACTTC. The chain joins TRBV2 to TRBJ2-7; a possible D gene is TRBD1 (5 bases). Trimming shortened V by 5 bases and J by 2 bases, and 10 bases separated the two germline ends. This CDR3 has 13 residues. Germline V lookup: CDR1 SNHLY, CDR2 FYNNEI.

This rearrangement joins TRBV5-1 to TRBJ1-6; maybe TRBD1 (6 bases). With 1 base removed from V and 8 bases from J, the gap between germline ends came to 13 bases. The germline CDR1 and CDR2 sequences are SGHRS and YFSETQ. CDR3 length: 15 amino acids. The CDR3 loop is CASSLWRGGDSPLHF. CDR3 sequence (DNA): TGCGCCAGCAGCTTGTGGAGGGGGGGCGATTCACCCCTCCACTTT.

The rearrangement links TRBV6-1 to TRBJ1-5; D is ambiguous. V was trimmed by 0 bases and J by 4 bases, leaving 4 bases between them. From germline, CDR1 is MNHNS and CDR2 SASEGT. The CDR3 spans 13 residues. The CDR3 here is CASSEASNQPQHF. CDR3 bases: TGTGCCAGCAGTGAAGCTAGTAATCAGCCCCAGCATTTT.

With regard to this clone: Within the sample, other DNA sequences also encode this same CDR3. The chain is built from TRBV5-1 and TRBJ2-3, with 10 bases matching TRBD1. The CDR3 is 15 amino acids. The J segment lost 3 bases and the V segment lost 4 bases, leaving 5 bases of the junction unmatched. The germline CDR1 and CDR2 sequences are SGHRS and YFSETQ. The CDR3 loop is CASSLGQGETDTQYF. In nucleotides, the CDR3 is TGCGCCAGCAGCCTTGGACAGGGGGAAACAGATACGCAGTATTTT.